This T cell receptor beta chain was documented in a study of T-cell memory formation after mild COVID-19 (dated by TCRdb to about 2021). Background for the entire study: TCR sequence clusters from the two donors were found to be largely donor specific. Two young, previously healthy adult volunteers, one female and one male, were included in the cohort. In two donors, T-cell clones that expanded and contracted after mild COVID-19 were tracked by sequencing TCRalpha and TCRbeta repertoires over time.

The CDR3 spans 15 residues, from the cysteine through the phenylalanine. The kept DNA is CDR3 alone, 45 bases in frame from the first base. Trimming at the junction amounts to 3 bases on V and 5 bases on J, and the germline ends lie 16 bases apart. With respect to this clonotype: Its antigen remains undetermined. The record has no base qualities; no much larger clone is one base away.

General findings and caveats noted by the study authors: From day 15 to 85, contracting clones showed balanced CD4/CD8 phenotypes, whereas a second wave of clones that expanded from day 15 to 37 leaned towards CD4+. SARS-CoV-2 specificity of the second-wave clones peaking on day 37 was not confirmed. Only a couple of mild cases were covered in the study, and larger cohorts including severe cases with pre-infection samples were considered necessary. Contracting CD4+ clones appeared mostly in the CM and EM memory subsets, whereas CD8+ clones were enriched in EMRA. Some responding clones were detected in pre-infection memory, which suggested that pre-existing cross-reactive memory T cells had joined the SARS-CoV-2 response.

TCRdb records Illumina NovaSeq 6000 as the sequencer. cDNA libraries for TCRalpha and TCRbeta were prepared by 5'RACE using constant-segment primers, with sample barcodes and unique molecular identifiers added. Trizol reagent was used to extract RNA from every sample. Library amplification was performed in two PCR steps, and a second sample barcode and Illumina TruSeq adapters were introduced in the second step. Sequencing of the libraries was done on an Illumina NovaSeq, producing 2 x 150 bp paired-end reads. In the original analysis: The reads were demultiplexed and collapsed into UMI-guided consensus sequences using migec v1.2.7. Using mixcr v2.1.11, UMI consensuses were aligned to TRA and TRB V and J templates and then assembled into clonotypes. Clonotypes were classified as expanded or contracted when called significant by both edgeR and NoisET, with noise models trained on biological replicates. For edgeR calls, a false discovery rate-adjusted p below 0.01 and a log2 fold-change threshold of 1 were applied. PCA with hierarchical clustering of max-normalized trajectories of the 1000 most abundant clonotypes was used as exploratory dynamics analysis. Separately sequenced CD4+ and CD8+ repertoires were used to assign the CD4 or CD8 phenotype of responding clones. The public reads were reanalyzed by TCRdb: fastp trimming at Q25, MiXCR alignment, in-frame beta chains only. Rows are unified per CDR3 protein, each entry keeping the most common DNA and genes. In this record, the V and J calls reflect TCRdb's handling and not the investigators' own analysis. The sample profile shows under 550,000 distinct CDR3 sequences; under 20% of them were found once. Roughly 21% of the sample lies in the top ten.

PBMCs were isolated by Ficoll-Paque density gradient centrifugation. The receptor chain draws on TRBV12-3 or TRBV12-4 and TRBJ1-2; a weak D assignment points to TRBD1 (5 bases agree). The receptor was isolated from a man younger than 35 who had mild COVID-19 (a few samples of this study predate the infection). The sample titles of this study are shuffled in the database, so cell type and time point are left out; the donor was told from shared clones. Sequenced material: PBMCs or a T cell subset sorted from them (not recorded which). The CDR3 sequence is CASSFSRGVLYGYTF. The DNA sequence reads TGTGCCAGCAGTTTCTCGAGGGGCGTTTTGTATGGCTACACCTTC.